The clone carrying this T cell receptor (beta chain) was counted only a few times. Its cognate antigen is unknown. TCR beta libraries were prepared from cDNA with unique molecular identifiers. Input populations of about 0.95 to 10 million T cells gave rise to 500,000 to 600,000 cDNA molecules. TCRdb analysed the PCR reads with MiXCR anew, one entry per CDR3 protein. Here the sample spans a few hundred thousand distinct CDR3 sequences, around a third being singletons. Germline V gives CDR1 SQVTM, CDR2 ANQGSEA. The trim removed 5 bases at V and 2 bases at J, leaving 1 base unmatched. The CDR3 spans 13 residues. This entry is derived from a study of post-analysis software for immune sequencing data. Looking at the study overall: In terms of disease course, relapsing-remitting, secondary progressive and progressive-relapsing multiple sclerosis were included.

General study points: Samples made in the same batch grouped tightly together by F measure. Normalized Chao1 diversity was significantly reduced in patients versus controls. In patients, TRBV5-6, TRBV5-1 and TRBV20-1 belonged to five TRBV segments found more frequently than in controls.

The chain links TRBV29-1 to TRBJ2-7; TRBD1 matches 12 bases. This TCR came from a girl aged 10 to 17 with multiple sclerosis. The sample comprised blood. The chain's CDR3 is CSVRDRGPYEQYF. CDR3 nucleotide sequence: TGCAGCGTTCGGGACAGGGGGCCCTACGAGCAGTACTTC.